This T cell receptor beta chain was profiled in a study of breast tumors, draining lymph nodes, adjacent tissues. Study-wide findings and caveats: The data were judged consistent with most tumor T cells coming from lymph node and expanding in tumor. Luminal-like breast cancer showed significantly higher tumor–nontumor repertoire similarity than basal-like. Tumors had less TCR diversity than lymph nodes, more than nontumor tissue.

The V segment lost 6 bases and the J segment 8 bases; nucleotides outside the gene matches: 17. Looked up from germline, CDR1 is SQVTM and CDR2 is ANQGSEA. The CDR3 is 16 residues long. Each CDR3 protein gets one entry after TCRdb re-called the multiplex PCR reads with MiXCR. The sample records 290,000 or so distinct CDR3 sequences, 30% to 35% being singletons. Samples came from axillary lymph nodes draining the breast cancer. This clonotype showed up many times. No antigen is known for it. The sequence came from a female donor with breast cancer. Some clones in this sample may be carry-over from other donors' samples. Sequencing was carried out using axillary lymph node tissue. The rearrangement joins TRBV29-1 to TRBJ2-1; 9 positions agree with TRBD2. CDR3 protein: CSVEPLAGALHYEQFF. CDR3 nucleotide sequence: TGCAGCGTCGAGCCTTTAGCGGGAGCACTTCATTATGAGCAGTTCTTC.